A single sample gave rise to the 7 T cell receptor beta chains below, sequenced in a study of beta chain features in type 1 diabetes. Expressed TCRB transcripts got sequenced, as all isolated RNA was reverse transcribed. Here immunoSEQ multiplex PCR was the method, and the copy in TCRdb shows in-frame clones only, minus some. The sample includes approximately 140,000 clones, 6.9% of them seen just once. Sequencing was carried out using central memory CD4+ T cells from blood. These receptors all come from a woman in her 30s in good health.

The chain joins TRBV2 to TRBJ2-1; the D is unclear. The CDR3 spans 14 residues. Between the trimmed V and J ends, which lost 2 bases and 5 bases, there was a span of 10 bases. Germline V lookup: CDR1 SNHLY, CDR2 FYNNEI. Written as DNA, the CDR3 is TGTGCCAGCAGTGAACTACTCAAAGACAATGAGCAGTTCTTC. This gives the protein CASSELLKDNEQFF.

This chain links TRBV29-1 with TRBJ2-1; D is uncertain. Germline CDR1 reads SQVTM; CDR2 reads ANQGSEA. CDR3 length equals 9 residues. Trimming took off 8 bases at V and 7 bases at J, with 6 bases between the two ends. CDR3 sequence: CSPRNEQFF. The CDR3 DNA follows: TGCAGCCCTAGGAATGAGCAGTTCTTC.

V usage is TRBV2 and J usage is TRBJ1-1; the D is unclear. Per germline, CDR1 SNHLY and CDR2 FYNNEI. V shed 0 bases and J shed 6 bases, with 11 bases lying between them. This CDR3 comprises 14 residues. CDR3 region: CASSEALSGPEAFF. The DNA of the CDR3 is TGTGCCAGCAGTGAAGCTCTCAGCGGGCCTGAAGCTTTCTTT.

The rearrangement uses TRBV19 and TRBJ1-2, with TRBD1 matching over 10 bases. Germline lookup yields CDR1 LNHDA and CDR2 SQIVND (reference sequence). The CDR3 is 13 amino acids. Unmatched junction bases numbered 5, after V lost 5 bases and J lost 8 bases. The CDR3 nucleotides read TGTGCCAGTAGTCCCTGGGACAGGGGAGGCTACACCTTC. Translating it yields CASSPWDRGGYTF.

This clone was counted a few times. V usage is TRBV4-1 and J usage is TRBJ2-2, with D possibly matching TRBD1 (5 bases). Germline CDR1 and CDR2: MGHRA and YSYEKL. This CDR3 region has 16 residues. V lost 2 bases and J 0 bases, leaving 10 bases between the germline ends. CDR3 in amino acids: CASSQSGIANTGELFF. The CDR3 nucleotides read TGCGCCAGCAGCCAATCAGGGATCGCGAACACCGGGGAGCTGTTTTTT.

CDR3 DNA sequence: TGCGCCAGCAGCTTGGTATTCCACGAGCAGTACTTC. The encoded protein is CASSLVFHEQYF. The chain employs TRBV5-1 and TRBJ2-7; D is unclear. Trimming took 0 bases from V and 5 from J, leaving 6 bases between them. CDR3 length: 12 amino acids. CDR1 and CDR2 from the germline V gene are SGHRS and YFSETQ.

At least ten counts were recorded for this clone. The chain links TRBV7-2 to TRBJ2-7, with D possibly matching TRBD1 (6 bases). This CDR3 contains 12 residues. In germline, CDR1 is SGHTA, CDR2 FQGNSA. Deletions cut 1 base from V and 9 bases from J, with 10 bases between. In DNA, the CDR3 is TGTGCCAGCAGCTTAGGGCTACAGGGGCAGTACTTC. It translates to CASSLGLQGQYF.